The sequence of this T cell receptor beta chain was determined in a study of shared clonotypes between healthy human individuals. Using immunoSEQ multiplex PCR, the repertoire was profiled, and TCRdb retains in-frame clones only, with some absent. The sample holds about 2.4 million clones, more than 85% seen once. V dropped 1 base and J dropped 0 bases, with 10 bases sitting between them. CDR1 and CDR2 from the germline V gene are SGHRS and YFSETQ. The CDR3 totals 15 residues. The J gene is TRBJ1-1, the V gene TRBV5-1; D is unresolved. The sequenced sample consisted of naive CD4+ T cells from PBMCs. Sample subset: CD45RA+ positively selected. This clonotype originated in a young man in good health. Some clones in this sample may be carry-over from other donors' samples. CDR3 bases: TGCGCCAGCAGCTTGTCGCCCCGTGTGAACACTGAAGCTTTCTTT. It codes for CASSLSPRVNTEAFF.